What follows are 22 T cell receptor beta chains derived from one specimen sequenced in a study of blood T cell repertoires in COVID-19. Sequencing was performed with immunoSEQ multiplex PCR; in TCRdb, only in-frame clones are kept and a portion is missing. The sample shows 60,000 to 65,000 clones, roughly 84% of them seen only once. Sequenced sample: peripheral blood. The receptors derive from a woman aged 55-70 years with acute or convalescent COVID-19.

The rearrangement links TRBV5-1 to TRBJ2-3; no definite D call. V was clipped by 4 bases and J by 3 bases, with 9 bases between them. Germline loops: CDR1 SGHRS, CDR2 YFSETQ. The CDR3 sequence is 13 residues long. This CDR3 is CASSATLTDTQYF. The CDR3 DNA follows: TGCGCCAGCAGCGCCACATTGACAGATACGCAGTATTTT. The whole variable domain, remainder taken from reference TRBV5-1 and TRBJ2-3, is KAGVTQTPRYLIKTRGQQVTLSCSPISGHRSVSWYQQTPGQGLQFLFEYFSETQRNKGNFPGRFSGRQFSNSRSEMNVSTLELGDSALYLCASSATLTDTQYFGPGTRLTVL.

The chain joins TRBV15 to TRBJ2-2; 11 nucleotides agree with TRBD2. The germline V gene has CDR1 LNHNV and CDR2 YYDKDF (reference sequence). The CDR3 is 15 amino acids. The V segment lost 5 bases and the J segment 4 bases; nucleotides outside the gene matches: 3. Written as DNA, the CDR3 is TGTGCCACCAGCTATAGCGGGGGGGCCACCGGGGAGCTGTTTTTT. Its protein product is CATSYSGGATGELFF.

The chain couples TRBV15 to TRBJ1-5; weak D call: TRBD1 (5 bases). CDR1 is LNHNV, CDR2 YYDKDF, per germline (reference sequence). V was shortened by 8 bases and J by 7 bases, with 21 bases between the two germline ends. This CDR3 is 15 amino acids long. The CDR3 DNA is TGTGCCACCTCGAAGCGGGGGTCCGTGGGACAGCCCCAGCATTTT. It yields the protein CATSKRGSVGQPQHF.

V and J are TRBV9 and TRBJ1-2; TRBD1 aligns across 9 bases. This CDR3 is 15 amino acids long. Trimming removed 5 bases from V and 8 bases from J; junction bases left unmatched: 13. Germline loops: CDR1 SGDLS, CDR2 YYNGEE. CDR3 in amino acids: CASSLRRDRDMGYTF. CDR3 bases: TGTGCCAGCAGTTTACGCCGGGACAGGGATATGGGCTACACCTTC.

This clone appeared a single time. V and J are TRBV10-2 and TRBJ1-5; tentative D call: TRBD1 (5 bases). Germline CDR1 WSHSY, CDR2 SAAADI. V was shortened by 6 bases and J by 1 base, with 10 bases between the two germline ends. The CDR3 contains 14 residues. CDR3 nucleotide sequence: TGCGCCAGCAGCACAGGACCAAGCAATCAGCCCCAGCATTTT. This translates into CASSTGPSNQPQHF.

The chain carries TRBV11-2 and TRBJ1-5; 9 positions match TRBD1. Germline V gene sequence: CDR1 SGHAT, CDR2 FQNNGV. CDR3 length: 15 residues. Trimming took 3 bases from V and 1 from J; bases not matched to a gene: 1. The DNA of the CDR3 is TGTGCCAGCAGCTTCGACAGGGGGAGCAATCAGCCCCAGCATTTT. Encoded protein: CASSFDRGSNQPQHF.

In the case of this clone: The sample carries other DNA sequences with the same CDR3. The chain is built from TRBV18 and TRBJ2-2, with a tentative D call TRBD1 (6 bases). Germline V gene sequence: CDR1 KGHSH, CDR2 LQKENI. This CDR3 is built from 13 residues. V was cut by 3 bases and J by 5 bases, with 7 bases left in between. This CDR3 is CASSPQGTGELFF. CDR3 sequence (DNA): TGTGCCAGCTCACCCCAGGGGACCGGGGAGCTGTTTTTT. Complete variable domain (other parts from reference TRBV18 and TRBJ2-2): NAGVMQNPRHLVRRRGQEARLRCSPMKGHSHVYWYRQLPEEGLKFMVYLQKENIIDESGMPKERFSAEFPKEGPSILRIQQVVRGDSAAYFCASSPQGTGELFFGEGSRLTVL.

This rearrangement joins TRBV5-1 to TRBJ1-3; tentative D call: TRBD1 (5 bases). The CDR3 runs 13 residues. Trimming shortened V by 5 bases and J by 4 bases, and 10 bases separated the two germline ends. Germline CDR1 reads SGHRS; CDR2 reads YFSETQ. CDR3 sequence (DNA): TGCGCCAGCAGAGGGGTAGGCGGAAACACCATATATTTT. Its protein is CASRGVGGNTIYF.

As regards this clone: The same CDR3 can be traced to other DNA sequences in this sample. The V and J genes are TRBV6-1 and TRBJ1-5; tentative D call: TRBD1 (5 bases). This CDR3 is 14 amino acids long. V lost 3 bases and J 7 bases, leaving 13 bases between the germline ends. Germline V gene data show CDR1 as MNHNS and CDR2 as SASEGT. CDR3 in amino acids: CASSESGGGQPQHF. In nucleotides, the CDR3 is TGTGCCAGCAGTGAGTCCGGGGGAGGGCAGCCCCAGCATTTT.

V and J are TRBV24-1 and TRBJ1-2; a weak D match, TRBD1 (6 bases). V lost 4 bases to trimming and J lost 5 bases, with 16 bases between them. CDR1 is KGHDR and CDR2 is SFDVKD in the germline V gene. The CDR3 runs 15 residues. The CDR3 spells CATSDMTGSGYGYTF. CDR3 DNA: TGTGCCACCAGTGACATGACAGGCTCGGGTTATGGCTACACCTTC.

The chain is built from TRBV5-1 and TRBJ2-3; D possibly corresponds to TRBD1 (6 bases). CDR3 length equals 14 residues. V lost 2 bases to trimming and J lost 5 bases, with 12 bases between them. CDR1 and CDR2 from the germline V gene are SGHRS and YFSETQ. The CDR3 DNA is TGCGCCAGCAGCTTACAGGGTGGGGAAGATACGCAGTATTTT. This encodes CASSLQGGEDTQYF.

The chain joins TRBV12-5 to TRBJ2-3, with D hard to call. The V gene lost 6 bases and the J gene lost 5 bases, with 9 bases spanning the gap. The length of the CDR3 is 12 residues. Germline-derived CDR1 and CDR2 are LGHNT and FRNRAP. The CDR3 loop reads CASGSSRDTQYF. The CDR3 nucleotides are TGTGCTAGTGGCTCGTCCAGAGATACGCAGTATTTT.

Comment on this clone: The junction shows a germline mismatch at one end, possibly a read error. The chain has TRBV9 and TRBJ1-2; maybe TRBD1 (5 bases). CDR1 is SGDLS, CDR2 YYNGEE, per germline. This CDR3 spans 17 amino acids. The CDR3 sequence is CACSPPVGTPKEYGYTF. In DNA form, the CDR3 reads TGTGCCTGCAGCCCTCCGGTGGGGACTCCTAAGGAGTATGGCTACACCTTC.

The rearrangement uses TRBV7-9 and TRBJ2-1, with D hard to call. CDR1 is SEHNR, CDR2 FQNEAQ, per germline (reference sequence). V lost 3 bases and J 7 bases, leaving 16 bases between the germline ends. The CDR3 runs 15 residues. CDR3 DNA sequence: TGTGCCAGCAGCTTCCAAGGTTCAGGAAGAAATGAGCAGTTCTTC. Its protein product is CASSFQGSGRNEQFF.

CDR3 in amino acids: CASSGGQGNSYEQYF. The DNA of the CDR3 is TGCGCCAGCAGCGGAGGACAGGGCAACTCCTACGAGCAGTACTTC. The chain links TRBV5-1 to TRBJ2-7, with 8 bases that match TRBD1. V lost 4 bases, J lost 0 bases, and 6 bases stayed unmatched. Germline V lookup: CDR1 SGHRS, CDR2 YFSETQ. The CDR3 has 15 residues.

V is TRBV5-1 and J is TRBJ1-6, with 7 nucleotides matching TRBD1. J gave up 10 bases and V 0 bases, and 4 bases lay outside the gene matches. This CDR3 is 14 amino acids long. CDR1 SGHRS and CDR2 YFSETQ come from the germline V gene. Written as DNA, the CDR3 is TGCGCCAGCAGCTTGGGACAGGGATCGTCACCCCTCCACTTT. This gives the protein CASSLGQGSSPLHF.

The gene calls are TRBV5-8 and TRBJ1-5; 8 bases map to TRBD1. From germline, CDR1 is SGHTS and CDR2 YDEGEE. CDR3 length: 17 residues. With 5 bases clipped from V and 6 bases from J, the junction kept 16 bases outside the gene matches. This chain's CDR3 is CASSGGQGASLGQPQHF. In DNA form, the CDR3 reads TGTGCCAGCAGTGGGGGGCAGGGGGCGTCTCTGGGTCAGCCCCAGCATTTT.

The rearrangement links TRBV6-4 to TRBJ2-2, with D perhaps matching TRBD1 (6 bases). CDR3 size: 14 residues. Per germline, CDR1 MRHNA and CDR2 SNTAGT. The ends were cut back, 6 bases at V and 3 bases at J, with 11 bases in the middle. Written as DNA, the CDR3 is TGTGCCAGCAGGCCACAGGGCGACACCGGGGAGCTGTTTTTT. Protein product: CASRPQGDTGELFF.

CDR3 in amino acids: CASSFGQGRQPQHF. CDR3 bases: TGTGCCAGTAGCTTCGGCCAGGGCCGGCAGCCCCAGCATTTT. The chain carries TRBV19 and TRBJ1-5; a weak D match, TRBD1 (5 bases). CDR1 and CDR2 (germline): LNHDA, SQIVND (reference sequence). CDR3 size: 14 residues. With 6 bases removed from V and 7 bases from J, the gap between germline ends came to 16 bases.

The V and J genes are TRBV11-1 and TRBJ1-3; possible D gene TRBD1, 6 bases. Trimming shortened V by 4 bases and J by 0 bases, and 10 bases separated the two germline ends. Germline V gives CDR1 SGHAT, CDR2 FQDESV (reference sequence). This CDR3 is built from 15 residues. CDR3 DNA: TGTGCCAGCAGCTGGGACACCAACTCTGGAAACACCATATATTTT. This sequence encodes CASSWDTNSGNTIYF.

This chain connects TRBV6-1 to TRBJ2-2; maybe TRBD1 (6 bases). CDR1 is MNHNS, CDR2 SASEGT, per germline. V was pared by 1 base and J by 4 bases, with 16 bases between. This CDR3 is built from 17 residues. In DNA, the CDR3 is TGTGCCAGCAGTGAAGTAGTTGGCAGGGGATCCACCGGGGAGCTGTTTTTT. Its protein is CASSEVVGRGSTGELFF.

This sequence joins TRBV30 and TRBJ1-2; D is possibly TRBD1 (5 bases). CDR1 is GTSNPN, CDR2 SVGIG, per germline (reference sequence). V lost 0 bases, J lost 7 bases, and 12 bases lay in between. The CDR3 is made up of 13 amino acids. The CDR3 reads CAWSVPGGFGYTF. The CDR3 DNA reads as TGTGCCTGGAGTGTACCCGGGGGGTTTGGCTACACCTTC.